This T cell receptor beta chain comes out of a study of control samples from healthy donors and cancer patients. Repertoires were generated with immunoSEQ multiplex PCR, while TCRdb's copy carries only in-frame clones and drops some. The top ten clones hold around 1.8% of a sample with 100,000 to 150,000 clones, about 90% of them seen once. The V end lost 0 bases, the J end lost 0 bases, and 10 bases lay between the germline ends. CDR3 length: 16 amino acids. From germline, CDR1 is SGDLS and CDR2 YYNGEE. The origin of this receptor is a man between 18 and 29 years old in good health. This rearrangement joins TRBV9 to TRBJ2-1, with D possibly matching TRBD2 (6 bases). Sequenced material: blood. The CDR3 loop is CASSVDSGLSYNEQFF. CDR3 bases: TGTGCCAGCAGCGTAGATAGCGGCCTCTCCTACAATGAGCAGTTCTTC.